What follows describes a single T cell receptor beta chain. This sample was included in a study of memory CD8 T cells in hepatitis C reinfection. Across the study: A couple of donors cleared primary HCV but became chronic after reinfection.

Regarding time point: peak reinfection, 3 to 8 weeks after reinfection detection. No in vitro expansion preceded TCR sequencing of the sorted cells. Using immunoSEQ multiplex PCR, the repertoire was profiled, and TCRdb retains in-frame clones only, with some absent. The sample lists about 45,000 clones, around 89% occurring once. Germline V gene sequence: CDR1 LNHDA, CDR2 SQIVND (reference sequence). The CDR3 length is 18 residues. Trimming cost V 2 bases and J 2 bases, with 19 bases left between them. The source of this sequence is a man between 18 and 35 years old with hepatitis C virus infection. The J gene is TRBJ1-3, the V gene TRBV19; D might be TRBD1 (6 bases). Sequencing was carried out using naive CD8+ T cells sorted from blood. The CDR3 DNA follows: TGTGCCAGTAGTATATATGACAGGACAGATCGGCCTGGAAACACCATATATTTT. Amino acid sequence: CASSIYDRTDRPGNTIYF.